This T cell receptor beta chain was identified in a study of blood T cell repertoires in COVID-19. Study background: Samples of COVID-19 (acute and convalescent) were obtained from the United States, Italy and Spain. T cells, B-cell-depleted T cells, or PBMCs provided the cDNA or gDNA that served as material.

Losses at the gene ends were 3 bases for V and 3 bases for J; bases not matched to a gene: 4. The CDR3 has 14 amino acids. Germline lookup yields CDR1 SGHRS and CDR2 YFSETQ. Original analysis: Reference gene primer amplification gave nucleated cell count estimates. The data were produced by immunoSEQ multiplex PCR, yet TCRdb's version contains in-frame clones alone and is incomplete. D and trimming come from the DNA, and the V and J calls and clone size come from that table. The profile covers roughly 150,000 clones, with around 86% appearing a single time and approximately 6.2% taken by the ten largest.

The sequence came from a man of 80 years or more with acute or convalescent COVID-19. Sequencing was performed on peripheral blood. The chain uses TRBV5-1 and TRBJ2-7; 9 nucleotides line up with TRBD1. CDR3 amino acids: CASSWGQGNYEQYF. CDR3 nucleotide sequence: TGCGCCAGCAGCTGGGGACAGGGAAACTACGAGCAGTACTTC.